Shown below are 28 T cell receptor beta chains from a single sample sequenced in a study of shared clonotypes between healthy human individuals. Naive-designated CD8 cells lacked CD45RO, were positively enriched for CCR7, and omitted terminally differentiated effector memory CD45RA+ cells. Method: immunoSEQ multiplex PCR; TCRdb's copy keeps in-frame clones and lacks some. This sample yields about 1,900,000 clones, of which about 95% are seen a single time; 1% to 1.5% belongs to the top ten. Material: naive CD8+ T cells sorted from blood. The receptor set was obtained from a young man in good health.

The chain uses TRBV29-1 and TRBJ2-1; 10 bases are a match to TRBD1. This CDR3 region has 14 residues. In germline, CDR1 is SQVTM, CDR2 ANQGSEA. The ends lost 7 bases at V and 2 bases at J; junction bases unmatched: 5. CDR3 nucleotides: TGCAGCGCTTTGACAGGGGGCGCCTACAATGAGCAGTTCTTC. Its translation: CSALTGGAYNEQFF.

The sample holds one count of this clone. The chain has TRBV27 and TRBJ2-2; a possible D gene is TRBD2 (6 bases). Germline CDR1 is MNHEY and CDR2 is SMNVEV (reference sequence). The CDR3 spans 14 residues. Trimming stripped 6 bases from V and 6 bases from J, with 14 bases between. The CDR3 coding sequence is TGTGCCAGCAGGGGGACTGGAAGCCCCGGGGAGCTGTTTTTT. Protein sequence: CASRGTGSPGELFF.

V gene TRBV4-1 combines with J gene TRBJ2-1; the D gene is possibly TRBD1 (5 bases). The V end was cut by 2 bases, the J end by 4 bases, with 12 bases between. From germline, CDR1 is MGHRA and CDR2 YSYEKL. CDR3 length: 15 residues. CDR3 sequence: CASSQLRTPYNEQFF. The CDR3, as DNA: TGCGCCAGCAGCCAATTAAGGACACCGTACAATGAGCAGTTCTTC.

The table lists this clone with a count of one. The gene calls are TRBV9 and TRBJ2-2; 13 nucleotides align to TRBD2. Germline-derived CDR1 and CDR2 are SGDLS and YYNGEE. Germline trimming cut 3 bases from V and 7 bases from J; bases unmatched to any gene: 12. This CDR3 contains 18 residues. CDR3 region: CASSAPGTSGKQVGELFF. The CDR3 DNA reads TGTGCCAGCAGCGCACCCGGGACTAGCGGGAAACAAGTCGGGGAGCTGTTTTTT.

V is TRBV7-9 and J is TRBJ2-3; the D is unclear. Germline V CDR1 and CDR2: SEHNR, FQNEAQ (reference sequence). The CDR3 consists of 15 residues. V was pared by 8 bases and J by 6 bases, with 21 bases between. The CDR3 is CASERTNEERDTQYF. The CDR3 coding sequence is TGTGCCAGCGAAAGGACGAACGAAGAAAGGGATACGCAGTATTTT. Using reference TRBV7-9 and TRBJ2-3 for the parts outside the CDR3, the full variable domain is DTGVSQNPRHKITKRGQNVTFRCDPISEHNRLYWYRQTLGQGPEFLTYFQNEAQLEKSRLLSDRFSAERPKGSFSTLEIQRTEQGDSAMYLCASERTNEERDTQYFGPGTRLTVL.

This chain links TRBV14 with TRBJ2-5; D is unclear. V dropped 0 bases and J dropped 4 bases, with 12 bases sitting between them. In germline, CDR1 is SGHDN, CDR2 FVKESK. The CDR3 runs 15 residues. The CDR3 DNA sequence: TGTGCCAGCAGCCAAGATCAGTCCAGAGTAGAGACCCAGTACTTC. Translated, it gives CASSQDQSRVETQYF.

The chain combines TRBV27 with TRBJ2-7, with a tentative D call TRBD1 (5 bases). V lost 0 bases and J 5 bases, leaving 11 bases between the germline ends. The CDR3 sequence is 14 residues long. Germline values: CDR1 MNHEY, CDR2 SMNVEV (reference sequence). The CDR3, as DNA: TGTGCCAGCAGTTTATCGGATAGGGGCCACGAGCAGTACTTC. It translates to CASSLSDRGHEQYF.

The chain has TRBV5-1 and TRBJ2-7; TRBD1 aligns across 8 bases. CDR1 SGHRS and CDR2 YFSETQ come from the germline V gene. V lost 0 bases, J lost 6 bases, and 2 bases stayed unmatched. The CDR3 runs to 13 residues. CDR3 sequence reads: CASSLDTGGEQYF. The DNA for the CDR3 is TGCGCCAGCAGCTTGGACACAGGGGGCGAGCAGTACTTC.

The chain couples TRBV10-2 to TRBJ1-5, with 7 bases identical to TRBD1. The germline CDR1 and CDR2 sequences are WSHSY and SAAADI. This CDR3 has 14 amino acids. After removal of 7 bases from V and 3 bases from J, the junction contained 6 bases not matched to a gene. CDR3 sequence: CASMSQGDNQPQHF. In DNA, the CDR3 is TGCGCCAGCATGAGTCAGGGGGACAATCAGCCCCAGCATTTT.

The chain carries TRBV4-1 and TRBJ1-1; D uncertain. The CDR3 spans 16 residues. Between the trimmed V and J ends, which lost 1 base and 5 bases, there was a span of 17 bases. Per the germline V gene, CDR1 is MGHRA and CDR2 is YSYEKL. CDR3 bases: TGCGCCAGCAGCCAAGTTCCAGGAAGGGTTGATACTGAAGCTTTCTTT. This codes for CASSQVPGRVDTEAFF.

The chain is built from TRBV19 and TRBJ1-1; D uncertain. The germline V gene encodes CDR1 LNHDA and CDR2 SQIVND (reference sequence). Trimming took off 3 bases at V and 4 bases at J, with 9 bases between the two ends. This CDR3 has 13 amino acids. In nucleotides, the CDR3 is TGTGCCAGTAGTATGTGGGTCGCCACTGAAGCTTTCTTT. This translates into CASSMWVATEAFF.

In regard to this clone: The sample contains more than one DNA sequence encoding this CDR3. V and J are TRBV27 and TRBJ2-7; no clear D. Germline V gene lookup returns CDR1 MNHEY and CDR2 SMNVEV (reference sequence). CDR3 length: 13 amino acids. Trimming left V 6 bases short and J 0 bases short, with 9 bases between. CDR3 protein: CASRDRASYEQYF. The CDR3 DNA reads TGTGCCAGCAGGGACCGGGCCTCCTACGAGCAGTACTTC.

The CDR3 loop is CAWSRLPTDTQYF. CDR3 bases: TGTGCCTGGAGTCGGCTACCCACAGATACGCAGTATTTT. This rearrangement joins TRBV30 to TRBJ2-3; no firm D call. Trimming removed 2 bases from V and 2 bases from J, with 8 bases in between. Germline assignment: CDR1 GTSNPN and CDR2 SVGIG (reference sequence). CDR3 length equals 13 residues. Together with reference TRBV30 and TRBJ2-3, the CDR3 gives the full variable domain: SQTIHQWPATLVQPVGSPLSLECTVEGTSNPNLYWYRQAAGRGLQLLFYSVGIGQISSEVPQNLSASRPQDRQFILSSKKLLLSDSGFYLCAWSRLPTDTQYFGPGTRLTVL.

The CDR3 here is CASSDGLGRTEAFF. The CDR3 region has the DNA TGTGCCAGCAGTGATGGACTAGGCAGGACTGAAGCTTTCTTT. The chain employs TRBV2 and TRBJ1-1; no firm D call. Germline values: CDR1 SNHLY, CDR2 FYNNEI. The CDR3 consists of 14 residues. Trimming pared 3 bases from V and 5 bases from J, leaving 13 bases between.

Only one count was recorded for this clone. V gene TRBV9 combines with J gene TRBJ2-6; no firm D call. Trimming cost V 3 bases and J 0 bases, with 13 bases left between them. The CDR3 is 17 amino acids. Germline CDR1 is SGDLS and CDR2 is YYNGEE. In DNA form, the CDR3 reads TGTGCCAGCAGCGCCAATTTACAGAGCTCTGGGGCCAACGTCCTGACTTTC. It specifies CASSANLQSSGANVLTF.

The chain joins TRBV6-6 to TRBJ2-1; D is undetermined. This CDR3 is 14 amino acids long. The germline V gene encodes CDR1 MNHNY and CDR2 SVGAGI (reference sequence). Between the trimmed V and J ends, which lost 0 bases and 5 bases, there was a span of 8 bases. The CDR3 region has the DNA TGTGCCAGCAGTTACTCGGGTCTCCACAATGAGCAGTTCTTC. Translating gives CASSYSGLHNEQFF.

This chain connects TRBV9 to TRBJ1-4, with TRBD1 matching over 7 bases. Germline CDR1 is SGDLS and CDR2 is YYNGEE. This CDR3 is 14 amino acids long. V trimming: 8 bases; J trimming: 2 bases; junction bases outside the gene matches: 6. The CDR3 spells CARTGSLTNEKLFF. Here the CDR3 DNA reads TGTGCCAGGACAGGGAGTTTGACTAATGAAAAACTGTTTTTT.

The V call is TRBV19, the J call TRBJ2-1, with TRBD2 matching over 8 bases. V gave up 1 base and J gave up 8 bases; unmatched junction bases: 7. Germline V gene lookup returns CDR1 LNHDA and CDR2 SQIVND (reference sequence). The CDR3 is 15 amino acids. CDR3 nucleotide sequence: TGTGCCAGTAGTATAGTTGACGGGGGGGCGGATGAGCAGTTCTTC. Amino acid sequence: CASSIVDGGADEQFF.

Comments on this clone: Being one base from a much bigger clone, this may be a read error. The sample holds other DNA sequences that translate to the same CDR3. The chain employs TRBV5-6 and TRBJ2-7; D gene ambiguous. Germline CDR1 is SGHDT and CDR2 is YYEEEE. Trimming stripped 0 bases from V and 5 bases from J, with 3 bases between. This CDR3 contains 11 residues. The CDR3 DNA reads TGTGCCAGCAGCTTGGGGCACGAGCAGTACTTC. The encoded protein is CASSLGHEQYF.

The J gene is TRBJ1-6, the V gene TRBV27; TRBD1 matches 8 bases. J was trimmed by 10 bases and V by 8 bases; bases with no gene match: 10. The CDR3 covers 14 residues. Looked up from germline, CDR1 is MNHEY and CDR2 is SMNVEV (reference sequence). The CDR3 is CASRLQGAGSPLHF. The CDR3 nucleotides are TGTGCCAGCCGTCTCCAGGGGGCTGGGTCACCCCTCCACTTT.

This clone was recorded once. The chain joins TRBV6-5 to TRBJ1-6; a possible D gene is TRBD1 (6 bases). Germline CDR1 is MNHEY and CDR2 is SVGAGI. The V end was cut by 4 bases, the J end by 6 bases, with 10 bases between. This CDR3 contains 14 residues. DNA for the CDR3: TGTGCCAGCAGTTGGGCGGACAGTAATTCACCCCTCCACTTT. This gives the protein CASSWADSNSPLHF.

This clone was detected once. The rearrangement uses TRBV7-9 and TRBJ2-7; a weak D match, TRBD2 (7 bases). With 1 base removed from V and 3 bases from J, the gap between germline ends came to 22 bases. The germline gives CDR1 SEHNR, CDR2 FQNEAQ (reference sequence). The length of the CDR3 is 18 residues. The CDR3 loop is CASSLVGGDISRLYEQYF. The DNA for the CDR3 is TGTGCCAGCAGCTTAGTGGGGGGGGACATATCCCGCCTCTACGAGCAGTACTTC.

About this clone: The same CDR3 also results from other DNA sequences found in this sample. The J gene is TRBJ1-5, the V gene TRBV19; D gene unclear. In germline, CDR1 is LNHDA, CDR2 SQIVND (reference sequence). The V end was cut by 3 bases, the J end by 0 bases, with 9 bases between. The CDR3 length is 15 residues. DNA of the CDR3: TGTGCCAGTAGTATCACAGAATATAGCAATCAGCCCCAGCATTTT. The encoded protein is CASSITEYSNQPQHF.

The V call is TRBV19, the J call TRBJ2-3; 12 bases align to TRBD2. The V segment lost 7 bases and the J segment 6 bases; nucleotides outside the gene matches: 8. Germline V gives CDR1 LNHDA, CDR2 SQIVND (reference sequence). CDR3 length: 15 residues. The CDR3 DNA sequence: TGTGCCAGTACTCGACTAGCGGGGGACATGGATACGCAGTATTTT. Translating gives CASTRLAGDMDTQYF. The full variable domain, in which reference TRBV19 and TRBJ2-3 provide the parts outside the CDR3, is DGGITQSPKYLFRKEGQNVTLSCEQNLNHDAMYWYRQDPGQGLRLIYYSQIVNDFQKGDIAEGYSVSREKKESFPLTVTSAQKNPTAFYLCASTRLAGDMDTQYFGPGTRLTVL.

This sequence joins TRBV11-3 and TRBJ2-3; D gene ambiguous. Looked up from germline, CDR1 is SGHNT and CDR2 is YENEEA. CDR3 length: 13 residues. Trimming took off 5 bases at V and 4 bases at J, with 10 bases between the two ends. The CDR3 nucleotides are TGTGCCAGCAGCCGGACGATATCAGATACGCAGTATTTT. Protein product: CASSRTISDTQYF. Based on the CDR3 plus reference TRBV11-3 and TRBJ2-3, the full variable domain is EAGVVQSPRYKIIEKKQPVAFWCNPISGHNTLYWYLQNLGQGPELLIRYENEEAVDDSQLPKDRFSAERLKGVDSTLKIQPAELGDSAVYLCASSRTISDTQYFGPGTRLTVL.

The rearrangement joins TRBV21-1 to TRBJ2-2; no check of the table's D call, TRBD1, against the DNA was made. TRBV21-1 is designated a pseudogene. This CDR3 spans 16 amino acids. DNA of the CDR3: TGTGCCAGCAGCCTCCGGGACAGGGGCCTCACCGGGGAGCTGTTTTTT. This translates into CASSLRDRGLTGELFF.

The gene calls are TRBV7-9 and TRBJ2-2; 7 bases align to TRBD1. The CDR3 spans 16 residues. J lost 4 bases, V lost 5 bases, and 10 bases had no gene match. The V gene's germline CDR1 is SEHNR and CDR2 FQNEAQ (reference sequence). The DNA for the CDR3 is TGTGCCAGCAGCGGGATAAGTACAGGGGTCACCGGGGAGCTGTTTTTT. Encoded protein: CASSGISTGVTGELFF.

This chain links TRBV6-5 with TRBJ2-1; TRBD1 or TRBD2 may be the D gene (5 bases each). V lost 3 bases to trimming and J lost 4 bases, with 16 bases between them. CDR3 length equals 16 residues. Germline values: CDR1 MNHEY, CDR2 SVGAGI. DNA for the CDR3: TGTGCCAGCAGTTATACGGCGACCGGGGCGTACAATGAGCAGTTCTTC. It translates to CASSYTATGAYNEQFF.